The entry below gives a single TCR beta chain sequence along with its context. The data were taken from a study of blood T cell repertoires in COVID-19. Study context: Sources were T cells, B-cell-depleted T cells, or PBMCs; the material itself was cDNA or gDNA.

Profiling relied on immunoSEQ multiplex PCR, and the TCRdb table lists in-frame clones only, not all of them. The table lists 88,000 or so clones, approximately 86% of them singletons, with about 7% in the top ten. There are 15 residues in the CDR3. From germline, CDR1 is GTSNPN and CDR2 SVGIG (reference sequence). Deletions cut 0 bases from V and 1 base from J, with 11 bases between. Specimen: peripheral blood. The chain links TRBV30 to TRBJ2-3; a possible D gene is TRBD2 (6 bases). The clonotype originates from a man in his 60s with acute or convalescent COVID-19. In DNA, the CDR3 is TGTGCCTGGAGTGTACTCGAGCGGGGCACAGATACGCAGTATTTT. This sequence encodes CAWSVLERGTDTQYF. The entire variable domain, with the rest obtained from reference TRBV30 and TRBJ2-3, is as follows: SQTIHQWPATLVQPVGSPLSLECTVEGTSNPNLYWYRQAAGRGLQLLFYSVGIGQISSEVPQNLSASRPQDRQFILSSKKLLLSDSGFYLCAWSVLERGTDTQYFGPGTRLTVL.